The T cell receptor beta chain under discussion was sequenced for a study of TIL therapy for anti-PD-1-resistant metastatic lung cancer. Across the study: Patients then received nivolumab; progressors got lymphodepletion, TIL and IL-2. Tumors had a median PD-L1 proportion score of approximately 6.4%.

The CDR3 loop spans 14 amino acids. The germline gives CDR1 LNHDA, CDR2 SQIVND (reference sequence). J lost 9 bases, V lost 5 bases, and 9 bases had no gene match. The libraries were made with immunoSEQ v3. Measured with immunoSEQ multiplex PCR; TCRdb has only the in-frame clones, and not every one. The sample has about 59,000 clones; roughly 77% are singletons. Noted time point: pre-treatment sample, taken before nivolumab and TIL therapy. Study-wide findings and caveats: Treatment-naive, never-smoker and oncogene-addicted patients were overrepresented in this highly selected cohort.

With regard to this clone: Antigen: not known.

This TCR came from a person aged 25-80 years with non-small cell lung cancer. The sequencing here drew on blood, taken at baseline. V is TRBV19 and J is TRBJ2-1, with 8 bases fitting TRBD2. This chain's CDR3 is CASSRNSGKSEQFF. The CDR3 DNA reads TGTGCCAGTAGTCGAAATAGCGGGAAGAGTGAGCAGTTCTTC.